This T cell receptor (beta chain) is from a study of a mutant IDH1 vaccine in newly diagnosed glioma. Study information: The study gave patients eight vaccinations in weeks 1, 3, 5, 7, 11, 15, 19, 23.

Measured with immunoSEQ multiplex PCR; TCRdb has only the in-frame clones, and not every one. Altogether roughly 120,000 clones are present, about 82% being singletons, with the ten largest covering 5.5%. Time point denoted: week 11, during vaccination. Vaccine doses each comprised 300 ug of mutant IDH1 20-mer peptide, with topical imiquimod. A remark on this clone: Its target is unknown.

This CDR3 is 14 amino acids long. Germline V gives CDR1 MDHEN, CDR2 SYDVKM. The V end lost 6 bases, the J end lost 4 bases, and 12 bases lay between the germline ends. The rearrangement links TRBV28 to TRBJ2-2; D may be TRBD1 (5 bases). The sequences come from PBMCs, collected from a glioma patient whose treatment included an IDH1 peptide vaccine. The receptor comes from a middle-aged man with glioma. The CDR3 protein is CASRQRQLTGELFF. The CDR3 nucleotides read TGTGCCAGCAGACAAAGACAGCTCACCGGGGAGCTGTTTTTT.